The T cell receptor (beta chain) described here comes from a study of blood T cell repertoires in COVID-19. Participants, roughly 18 to 100 years old, spanned around 25 US areas. Assay: immunoSEQ multiplex PCR; the TCRdb copy retains only in-frame clones and omits some. The data show fewer than 400,000 clones, with 90% seen just once and almost 4% held by the top ten. This CDR3 is 12 amino acids long. Trimming at V came to 7 bases and at J to 6 bases, leaving 1 base not matched to a gene. Germline V gene data show CDR1 as ENHRY and CDR2 as SYGVKD. The sample consisted of PBMCs or T cells enriched from blood (not recorded which). The V call is TRBV10-3, the J call TRBJ2-2; TRBD2 matches at 8 bases. The receptor was isolated from a woman aged 30 to 39 who had been exposed to COVID-19. CDR3: CAITGGAGELFF. The CDR3, as DNA: TGTGCCATCACGGGGGGGGCCGGGGAGCTGTTTTTT.